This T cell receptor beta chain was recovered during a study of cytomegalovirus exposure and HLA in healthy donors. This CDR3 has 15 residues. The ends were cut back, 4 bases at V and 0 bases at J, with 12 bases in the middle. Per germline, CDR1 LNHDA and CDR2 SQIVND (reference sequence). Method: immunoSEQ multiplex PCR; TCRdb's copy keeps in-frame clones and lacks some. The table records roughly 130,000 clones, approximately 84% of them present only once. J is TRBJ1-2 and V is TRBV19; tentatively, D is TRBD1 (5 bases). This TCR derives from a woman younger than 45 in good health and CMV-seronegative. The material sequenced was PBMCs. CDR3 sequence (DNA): TGTGCCAGTAGTAATAGGGCGGGGGCTAACTATGGCTACACCTTC. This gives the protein CASSNRAGANYGYTF.